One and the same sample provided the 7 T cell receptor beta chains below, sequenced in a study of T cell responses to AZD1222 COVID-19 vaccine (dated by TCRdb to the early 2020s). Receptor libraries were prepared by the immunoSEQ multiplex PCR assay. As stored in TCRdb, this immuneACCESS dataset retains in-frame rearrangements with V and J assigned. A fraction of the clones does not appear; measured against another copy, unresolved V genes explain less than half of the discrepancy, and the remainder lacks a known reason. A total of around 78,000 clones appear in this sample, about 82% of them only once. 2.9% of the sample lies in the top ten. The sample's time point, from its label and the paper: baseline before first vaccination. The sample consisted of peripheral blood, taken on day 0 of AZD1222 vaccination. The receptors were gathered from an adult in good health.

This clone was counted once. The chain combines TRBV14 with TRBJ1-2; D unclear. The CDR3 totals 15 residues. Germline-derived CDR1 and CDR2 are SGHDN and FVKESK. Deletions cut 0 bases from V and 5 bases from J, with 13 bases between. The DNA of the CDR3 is TGTGCCAGCAGCCAAGACCTGCTGGGGTTGTATGGCTACACCTTC. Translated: CASSQDLLGLYGYTF.

The CDR3 sequence is CASSPRLAMNNEQFF. The CDR3 DNA reads as TGTGCCAGCAGCCCACGACTAGCGATGAACAATGAGCAGTTCTTC. The V and J genes are TRBV9 and TRBJ2-1; TRBD2 aligns across 8 bases. Germline assignment: CDR1 SGDLS and CDR2 YYNGEE. The CDR3 has 15 amino acids. Trimming took 4 bases from V and 5 from J; bases not matched to a gene: 8.

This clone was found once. The CDR3 sequence is CATGRGNNYGYTF. The CDR3 nucleotides read TGTGCCACCGGCCGGGGCAATAACTATGGCTACACCTTC. The chain joins TRBV19 to TRBJ1-2, with a tentative D call TRBD1 (5 bases). The CDR3 consists of 13 residues. Germline V gene lookup returns CDR1 LNHDA and CDR2 SQIVND (reference sequence). V was cut by 10 bases and J by 1 base, with 13 bases left in between.

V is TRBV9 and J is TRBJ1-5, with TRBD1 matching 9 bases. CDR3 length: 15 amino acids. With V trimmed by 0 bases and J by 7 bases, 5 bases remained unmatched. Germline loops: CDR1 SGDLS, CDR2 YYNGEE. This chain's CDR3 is CASSVGQGVGQPQHF. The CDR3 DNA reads TGTGCCAGCAGCGTAGGACAGGGGGTCGGACAGCCCCAGCATTTT.

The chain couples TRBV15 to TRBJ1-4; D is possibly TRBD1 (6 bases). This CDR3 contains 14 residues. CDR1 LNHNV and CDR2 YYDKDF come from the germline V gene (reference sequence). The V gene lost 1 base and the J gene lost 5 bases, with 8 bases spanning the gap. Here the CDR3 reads CATSRGGGNEKLFF. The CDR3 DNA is TGTGCCACCAGCAGAGGGGGGGGCAATGAAAAACTGTTTTTT.

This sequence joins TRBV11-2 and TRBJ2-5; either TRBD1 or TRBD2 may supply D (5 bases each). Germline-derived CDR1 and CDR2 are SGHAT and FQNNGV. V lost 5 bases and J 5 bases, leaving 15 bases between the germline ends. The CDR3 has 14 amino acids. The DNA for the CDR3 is TGTGCCAGCAGCCGGGACCCGAGAGTGGAGACCCAGTACTTC. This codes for CASSRDPRVETQYF.

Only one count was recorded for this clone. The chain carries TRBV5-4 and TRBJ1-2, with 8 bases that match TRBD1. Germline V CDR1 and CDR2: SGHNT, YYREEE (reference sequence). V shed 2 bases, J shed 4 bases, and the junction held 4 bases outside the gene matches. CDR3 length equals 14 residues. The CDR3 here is CASSFPDRGYGYTF. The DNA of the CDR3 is TGTGCCAGCAGCTTTCCCGACAGGGGCTATGGCTACACCTTC.